This T cell receptor beta chain was sequenced for a study of cytomegalovirus exposure and HLA in healthy donors. PCR employed 60 Vbeta and 13 Jbeta primers. Clones were sequenced by immunoSEQ multiplex PCR, and TCRdb holds only the in-frame ones, with some missing. The sample records approximately 100,000 clones, about 9.4% being singletons. CDR3 size: 17 residues. V trimming: 5 bases; J trimming: 3 bases; junction bases outside the gene matches: 16. Germline V lookup: CDR1 MDHEN, CDR2 SYDVKM. The donors (healthy individuals) were bone marrow donors. The rearrangement uses TRBV28 and TRBJ2-7, with TRBD1 matching 7 bases. The material sequenced was PBMCs. This clonotype was obtained from a man aged 40-49 years in good health and CMV-seropositive. The CDR3 DNA sequence: TGTGCCAGCAGTAAACACTATTTGACAGGGAACAACTACGAGCAGTACTTC. This gives the protein CASSKHYLTGNNYEQYF.